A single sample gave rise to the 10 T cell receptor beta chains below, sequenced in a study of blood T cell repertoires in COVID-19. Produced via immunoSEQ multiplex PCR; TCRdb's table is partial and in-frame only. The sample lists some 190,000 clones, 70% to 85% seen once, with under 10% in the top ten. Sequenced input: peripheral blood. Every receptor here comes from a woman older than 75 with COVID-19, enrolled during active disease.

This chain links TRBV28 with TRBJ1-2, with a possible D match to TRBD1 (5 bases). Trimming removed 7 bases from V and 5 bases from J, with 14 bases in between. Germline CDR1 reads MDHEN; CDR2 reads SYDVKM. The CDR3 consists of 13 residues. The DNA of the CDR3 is TGTGCCAGCAAGGTTCCGACAGATTATGGCTACACCTTC. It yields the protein CASKVPTDYGYTF.

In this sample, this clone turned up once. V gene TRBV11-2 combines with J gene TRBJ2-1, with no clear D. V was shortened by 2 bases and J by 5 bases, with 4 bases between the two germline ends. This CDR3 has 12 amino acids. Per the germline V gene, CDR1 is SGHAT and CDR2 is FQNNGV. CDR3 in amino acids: CASSLFNNEQFF. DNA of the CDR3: TGTGCCAGCAGCTTATTCAACAATGAGCAGTTCTTC.

This CDR3 reads CASSTLSPSPLHF. For the CDR3, the DNA is TGTGCCAGCAGTACCCTGAGCCCCTCACCCCTCCACTTT. The V gene is TRBV27, the J gene TRBJ1-6; D is undetermined. The germline V gene has CDR1 MNHEY and CDR2 SMNVEV (reference sequence). Trimming took off 5 bases at V and 10 bases at J, with 12 bases between the two ends. This CDR3 contains 13 residues.

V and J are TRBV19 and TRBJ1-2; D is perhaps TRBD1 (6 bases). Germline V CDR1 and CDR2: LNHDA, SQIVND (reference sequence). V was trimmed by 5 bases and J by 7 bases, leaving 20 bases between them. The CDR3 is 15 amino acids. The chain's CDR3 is CASSEGAGVSGGYTF. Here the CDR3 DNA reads TGTGCCAGTAGTGAAGGGGCAGGGGTTTCGGGTGGCTACACCTTC.

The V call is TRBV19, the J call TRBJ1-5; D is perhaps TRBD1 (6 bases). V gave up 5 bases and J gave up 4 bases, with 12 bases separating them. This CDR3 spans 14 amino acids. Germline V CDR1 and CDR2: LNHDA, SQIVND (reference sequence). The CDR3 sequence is CASSPQGWNQPQHF. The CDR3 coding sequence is TGTGCCAGTAGTCCACAGGGATGGAATCAGCCCCAGCATTTT. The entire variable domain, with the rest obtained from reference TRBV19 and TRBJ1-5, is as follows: DGGITQSPKYLFRKEGQNVTLSCEQNLNHDAMYWYRQDPGQGLRLIYYSQIVNDFQKGDIAEGYSVSREKKESFPLTVTSAQKNPTAFYLCASSPQGWNQPQHFGDGTRLSIL.

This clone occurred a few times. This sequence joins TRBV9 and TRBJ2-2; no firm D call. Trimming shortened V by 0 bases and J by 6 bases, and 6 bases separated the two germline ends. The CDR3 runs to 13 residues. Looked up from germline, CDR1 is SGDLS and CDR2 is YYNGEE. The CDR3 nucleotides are TGTGCCAGCAGCGTAGGTAGCTCCGGGGAGCTGTTTTTT. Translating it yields CASSVGSSGELFF.

The DNA of the CDR3 is TGTGCCAGCAGCCACAGAGACAGGGATCGGGGGGAGCTGTTTTTT. It codes for CASSHRDRDRGELFF. V is TRBV3-1 (or the pseudogene TRBV3-2) and J is TRBJ2-2, with 7 bases identical to TRBD1. Germline trimming cut 3 bases from V and 8 bases from J; bases unmatched to any gene: 9. Germline V gene lookup returns CDR1 LGHDT and CDR2 YNNKEL (reference sequence). This CDR3 is built from 15 residues.

In nucleotides, the CDR3 is TGCGCCAGCAGCCGACCCACAGGGGACGGCTACACCTTC. This codes for CASSRPTGDGYTF. The chain links TRBV4-1 to TRBJ1-2; TRBD1 matches 7 bases. Unmatched junction bases numbered 7, after V lost 4 bases and J lost 8 bases. CDR3 length: 13 amino acids. In germline, CDR1 is MGHRA, CDR2 YSYEKL.

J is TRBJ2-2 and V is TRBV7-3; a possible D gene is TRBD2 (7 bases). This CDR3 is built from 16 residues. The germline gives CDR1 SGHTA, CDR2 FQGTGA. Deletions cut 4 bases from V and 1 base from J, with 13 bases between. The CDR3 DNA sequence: TGTGCCAGCAGCTCTACGGGGGGCTTGAACACCGGGGAGCTGTTTTTT. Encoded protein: CASSSTGGLNTGELFF.

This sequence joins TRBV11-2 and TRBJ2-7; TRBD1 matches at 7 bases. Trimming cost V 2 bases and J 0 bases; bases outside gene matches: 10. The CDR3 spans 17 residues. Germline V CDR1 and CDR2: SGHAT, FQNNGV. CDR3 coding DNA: TGTGCCAGCAGCTTACAAGGGACAGTTCCTTCCTCCTACGAGCAGTACTTC. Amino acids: CASSLQGTVPSSYEQYF. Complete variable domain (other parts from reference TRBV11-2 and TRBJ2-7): EAGVAQSPRYKIIEKRQSVAFWCNPISGHATLYWYQQILGQGPKLLIQFQNNGVVDDSQLPKDRFSAERLKGVDSTLKIQPAKLEDSAVYLCASSLQGTVPSSYEQYFGPGTRLTVT.